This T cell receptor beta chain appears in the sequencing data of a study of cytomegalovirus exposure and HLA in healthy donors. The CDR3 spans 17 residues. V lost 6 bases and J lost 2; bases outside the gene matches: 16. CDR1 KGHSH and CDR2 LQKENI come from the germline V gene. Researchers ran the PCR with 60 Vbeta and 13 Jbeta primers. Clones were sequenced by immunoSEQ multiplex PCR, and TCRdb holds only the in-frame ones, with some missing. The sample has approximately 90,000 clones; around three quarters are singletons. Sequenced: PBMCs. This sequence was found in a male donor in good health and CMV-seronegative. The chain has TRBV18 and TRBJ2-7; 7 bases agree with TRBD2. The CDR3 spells CASSPFPNSGSTYEQYF. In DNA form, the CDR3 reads TGTGCCAGCTCTCCCTTCCCAAATAGCGGGTCTACCTACGAGCAGTACTTC.